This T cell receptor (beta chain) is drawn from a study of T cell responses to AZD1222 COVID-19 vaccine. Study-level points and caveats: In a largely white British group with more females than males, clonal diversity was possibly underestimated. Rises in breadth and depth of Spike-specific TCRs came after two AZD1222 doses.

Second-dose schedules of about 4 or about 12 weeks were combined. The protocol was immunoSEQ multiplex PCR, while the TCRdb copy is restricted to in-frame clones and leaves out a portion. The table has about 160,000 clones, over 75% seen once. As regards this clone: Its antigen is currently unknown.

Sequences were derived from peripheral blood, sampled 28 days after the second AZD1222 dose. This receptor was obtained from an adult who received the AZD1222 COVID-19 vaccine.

The CDR3 DNA is TGTGCCAGCAGCTACCGGGACAGGGGGGCCAATCAGCCCCAGCATTTT. This encodes CASSYRDRGANQPQHF. The chain joins TRBV5-8 to TRBJ1-5, with TRBD1 identical over 11 bases. The CDR3 consists of 16 residues. V shed 3 bases and J 3 bases; nucleotides not matched to a gene: 5. Looked up from germline, CDR1 is SGHTS and CDR2 is YDEGEE.